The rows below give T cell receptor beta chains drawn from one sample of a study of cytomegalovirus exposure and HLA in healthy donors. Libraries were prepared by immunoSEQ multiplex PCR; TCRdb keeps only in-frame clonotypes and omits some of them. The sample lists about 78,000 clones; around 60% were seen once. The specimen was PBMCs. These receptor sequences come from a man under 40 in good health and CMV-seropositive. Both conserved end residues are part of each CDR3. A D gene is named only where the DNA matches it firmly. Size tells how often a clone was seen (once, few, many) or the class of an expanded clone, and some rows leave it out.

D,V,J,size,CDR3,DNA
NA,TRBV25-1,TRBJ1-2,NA,CASSGGGGYNF,TGTGCCAGCAGTGGGGGGGGCGGCTACAACTTC
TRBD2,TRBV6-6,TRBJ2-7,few,CASRHTSGRDMEEQYF,TGTGCCAGCAGACATACTAGCGGGAGAGATATGGAAGAGCAGTACTTC
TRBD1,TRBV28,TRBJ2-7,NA,CASRPGQGTYYEQYF,TGTGCCAGCAGACCGGGACAGGGGACCTACTACGAGCAGTACTTC
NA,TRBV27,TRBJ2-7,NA,CASSVATYEQYF,TGTGCCAGCAGCGTGGCCACCTACGAGCAGTACTTC
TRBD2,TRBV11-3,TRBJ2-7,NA,CASSKRTSGSSYEQYF,TGTGCCAGCAGCAAAAGGACTAGCGGGAGCTCCTACGAGCAGTACTTC
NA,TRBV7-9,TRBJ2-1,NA,CASTPAPTASYNEQFF,TGTGCCAGCACTCCTGCCCCGACTGCCTCCTACAATGAGCAGTTCTTC
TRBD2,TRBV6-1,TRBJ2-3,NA,CASSPTSGITDTQYF,TGTGCCAGCAGTCCTACTAGCGGAATAACAGATACGCAGTATTTT
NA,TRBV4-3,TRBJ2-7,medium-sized,CASSQVLEYYEQYF,TGCGCCAGCAGCCAAGTCCTAGAATACTACGAGCAGTACTTC
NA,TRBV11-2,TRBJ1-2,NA,CASSRGGKYGYTF,TGTGCCAGCAGCCGTGGAGGGAAGTATGGCTACACCTTC
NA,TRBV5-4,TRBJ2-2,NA,CASSSKKTSFPGELFF,TGTGCCAGCAGCTCCAAAAAAACTAGTTTCCCCGGGGAGCTGTTTTTT
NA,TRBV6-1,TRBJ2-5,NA,CASSEYRGGTQYF,TGTGCCAGCAGTGAATACAGGGGGGGGACCCAGTACTTC
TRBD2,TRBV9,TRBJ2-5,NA,CASSGIAGGQETQYF,TGTGCCAGCTCGGGGATAGCGGGAGGACAAGAGACCCAGTACTTC
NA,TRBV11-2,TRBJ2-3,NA,CASSLIGGPSNTQYF,TGTGCCAGCAGCTTGATTGGCGGGCCGTCGAATACGCAGTATTTT
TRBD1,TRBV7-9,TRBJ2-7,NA,CASTSGDRGGEQYF,TGTGCCAGCACCTCTGGGGACAGGGGTGGAGAGCAGTACTTC
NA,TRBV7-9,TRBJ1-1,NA,CASQGYNEAFF,TGTGCCAGTCAGGGGTATAATGAAGCTTTCTTT
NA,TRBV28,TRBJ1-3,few,CASSSMTNTIYF,TGTGCCAGCAGTTCTATGACTAACACCATATATTTT
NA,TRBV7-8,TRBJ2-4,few,CASSGGVENIQYF,TGTGCCAGCAGCGGAGGGGTGGAAAACATTCAGTACTTC
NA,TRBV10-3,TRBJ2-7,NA,CAISESGQGPYEQYF,TGTGCCATCAGTGAGTCTGGGCAGGGTCCCTACGAGCAGTACTTC
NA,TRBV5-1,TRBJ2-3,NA,CASSPSGTDTQYF,TGCGCCAGCAGCCCGTCGGGCACAGATACGCAGTATTTT
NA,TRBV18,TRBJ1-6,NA,CASRRDVYPGSPLHF,TGTGCCAGCCGGAGGGACGTCTACCCGGGGTCACCCCTCCACTTT
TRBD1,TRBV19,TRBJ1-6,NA,CASMALYLQGASPLHF,TGTGCCAGTATGGCCCTGTATTTACAGGGGGCCTCACCCCTCCACTTT
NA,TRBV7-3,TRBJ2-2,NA,CASSLGGEAGELFF,TGTGCCAGCAGCTTGGGCGGGGAGGCCGGGGAGCTGTTTTTT